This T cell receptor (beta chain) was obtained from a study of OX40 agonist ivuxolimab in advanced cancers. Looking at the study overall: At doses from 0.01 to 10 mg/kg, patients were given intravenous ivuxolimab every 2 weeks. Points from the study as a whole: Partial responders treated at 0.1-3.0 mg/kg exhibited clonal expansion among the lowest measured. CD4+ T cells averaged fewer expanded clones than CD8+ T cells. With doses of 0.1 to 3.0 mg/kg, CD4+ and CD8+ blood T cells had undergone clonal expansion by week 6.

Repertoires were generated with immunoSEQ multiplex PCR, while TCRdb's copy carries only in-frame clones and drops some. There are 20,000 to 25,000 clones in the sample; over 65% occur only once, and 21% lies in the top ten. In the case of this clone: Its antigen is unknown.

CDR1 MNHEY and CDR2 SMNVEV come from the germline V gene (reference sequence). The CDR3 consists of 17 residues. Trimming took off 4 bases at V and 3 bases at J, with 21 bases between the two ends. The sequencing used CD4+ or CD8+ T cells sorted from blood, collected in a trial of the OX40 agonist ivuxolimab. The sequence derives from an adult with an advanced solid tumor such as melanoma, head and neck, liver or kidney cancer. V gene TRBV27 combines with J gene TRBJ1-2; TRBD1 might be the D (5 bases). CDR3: CASSSTTDPVTYYGYTF. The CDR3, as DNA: TGTGCCAGCAGTTCTACGACAGATCCCGTAACCTACTATGGCTACACCTTC.